These 16 T cell receptor beta chains originate from one sample sequenced in a study of blood T cells in healthy people across ages. A second PCR of 7 to 11 cycles used a sample-barcoded 5' primer and a J-beta primer mix. MiXCR was run by TCRdb on the 5' RACE reads, yielding one entry per CDR3 protein. This sample has about 760,000 distinct CDR3 sequences, with around three fifths found just once. The sample consisted of blood. Receptor source: a man aged 40-55 years in good health.

The CDR3 reads CSAKPAAPLSTDTQYF. DNA for the CDR3: TGCAGTGCTAAGCCGGCAGCACCCCTGAGCACAGATACGCAGTATTTT. The genes are TRBV20-1 and TRBJ2-3; D remains ambiguous. This CDR3 region has 16 residues. V lost 4 bases to trimming and J lost 0 bases, with 17 bases between them. Germline V gene sequence: CDR1 DFQATT, CDR2 SNEGSKA (reference sequence).

The chain combines TRBV13 with TRBJ2-1; D gene uncertain. CDR3 size: 13 residues. Germline V lookup: CDR1 PRHDT, CDR2 FYEKMQ (reference sequence). Trimming cost V 3 bases and J 7 bases, with 10 bases left between them. The CDR3 reads CASSFDIGNEQFF. The CDR3 nucleotides read TGTGCCAGCAGCTTCGACATTGGAAATGAGCAGTTCTTC.

This chain uses TRBV6-2 or TRBV6-3 with TRBJ2-7; D is ambiguous. V shed 0 bases and J shed 6 bases, with 12 bases lying between them. The CDR3 length is 14 residues. Germline-derived CDR1 and CDR2 are MNHEY and SVGEGT. The CDR3 sequence is CASSYSSPVGEQYF. The CDR3 nucleotides are TGTGCCAGCAGTTACTCGAGCCCGGTTGGCGAGCAGTACTTC.

The chain employs TRBV6-5 and TRBJ2-2; perhaps TRBD1 as D (6 bases). In germline, CDR1 is MNHEY, CDR2 SVGAGI. The CDR3 spans 16 residues. The V and J ends lost 4 bases and 1 base respectively, with 13 bases between them. The CDR3 region has the DNA TGTGCCAGCAGTTGCTCGCCGACAGGGAACACCGGGGAGCTGTTTTTT. Its protein is CASSCSPTGNTGELFF.

This sequence joins TRBV7-9 and TRBJ2-3, with 15 positions matching TRBD2. Germline V gene lookup returns CDR1 SEHNR and CDR2 FQNEAQ (reference sequence). The junction had 18 bases not matched to a gene; V was cut back by 5 bases and J by 6 bases. This CDR3 is built from 20 residues. For the CDR3, the DNA is TGTGCCAGCAGCCCCTCAGGGAGGGGACTAGCGGGAGGCGGGGCGGATACGCAGTATTTT. The encoded protein is CASSPSGRGLAGGGADTQYF.

In this sample, this clonotype turned up a few times. The chain recombines TRBV12-3 or TRBV12-4 with TRBJ1-5; maybe TRBD1 (5 bases). Trimming removed 3 bases from V and 7 bases from J, with 13 bases in between. The CDR3 runs to 14 residues. The CDR3 DNA is TGTGCCAGCAGTTTGACGGCAGGGAGGCAGCCCCAGCATTTT. It encodes CASSLTAGRQPQHF.

The V call is TRBV20-1, the J call TRBJ2-1, with D possibly being TRBD2 (6 bases). The CDR3 has 15 amino acids. V lost 5 bases, J lost 0 bases, and 14 bases lay in between. In germline, CDR1 is DFQATT, CDR2 SNEGSKA (reference sequence). CDR3 nucleotide sequence: TGCAGTGCTGTCCCCATCGGGAGCTCCTACAATGAGCAGTTCTTC. Protein: CSAVPIGSSYNEQFF.

The V and J genes are TRBV5-5 and TRBJ1-5; 11 nucleotides agree with TRBD1. CDR3 size: 17 residues. The V segment lost 1 base and the J segment 3 bases; nucleotides outside the gene matches: 6. Per germline, CDR1 SGHKS and CDR2 YYEKEE (reference sequence). The CDR3 DNA is TGTGCCAGCAGCTTGTACATGGACAGGGGGCTCAATCAGCCCCAGCATTTT. As protein: CASSLYMDRGLNQPQHF.

The rearrangement joins TRBV16 to TRBJ1-6; a possible D gene is TRBD1 (5 bases). V gave up 1 base and J gave up 4 bases, with 11 bases separating them. CDR1 is KGHSY and CDR2 is FQNENV in the germline V gene. This CDR3 comprises 16 residues. The CDR3 loop is CASSQFIPGYNSPLHF. In DNA form, the CDR3 reads TGTGCCAGCAGCCAATTCATTCCAGGGTATAATTCACCCCTCCACTTT.

V usage is TRBV6-5 and J usage is TRBJ2-5; no clear D. The tail of the sequence fits TRBJ2-7 better, so the J call may be wrong. The CDR3 has 13 amino acids. The germline CDR1 and CDR2 sequences are MNHEY and SVGAGI. DNA for the CDR3: TGTGCCAGCAGTTACGCAATAAACTACGAGCAGTACTTC. Translating it yields CASSYAINYEQYF.

As regards this clonotype: One end of the junction fails to match germline, which may point to a read error. This sequence joins TRBV4-2 and TRBJ2-1; 7 nucleotides match TRBD2. The CDR3 totals 19 residues. Germline V gives CDR1 LGHNA, CDR2 YNFKEQ. CDR3 coding DNA: TGTGCCAGCAGCCAAGATAATACTGGGACTACCCCAGAATACAATGAGCGGTTCTTC. Its protein is CASSQDNTGTTPEYNERFF.

The rearrangement joins TRBV9 to TRBJ2-5; TRBD2 might be the D (6 bases). The germline V and J ends were trimmed by 0 bases and 0 bases, with 12 bases remaining between them. In germline, CDR1 is SGDLS, CDR2 YYNGEE. This CDR3 has 16 residues. The CDR3 DNA reads TGTGCCAGCAGCGTAGCTATCGGGAGAGACCAAGAGACCCAGTACTTC. Amino acids: CASSVAIGRDQETQYF.

Only a few counts were recorded for this clonotype. The V gene is TRBV20-1, the J gene TRBJ1-2, with TRBD1 matching 9 bases. Trimming at V came to 2 bases and at J to 8 bases, leaving 15 bases not matched to a gene. The germline gives CDR1 DFQATT, CDR2 SNEGSKA (reference sequence). CDR3 length: 16 amino acids. CDR3 sequence reads: CSARRPGTGTRRGYTF. The CDR3 region has the DNA TGCAGTGCTAGACGTCCCGGGACAGGGACTCGACGCGGCTACACCTTC.

V usage is TRBV2 and J usage is TRBJ1-2, with D perhaps matching TRBD1 (5 bases). V dropped 3 bases and J dropped 7 bases, with 15 bases sitting between them. Germline loops: CDR1 SNHLY, CDR2 FYNNEI. This CDR3 has 14 amino acids. CDR3: CASSDAGVELGYTF. The CDR3 DNA reads as TGTGCCAGCAGTGATGCGGGGGTAGAGCTTGGCTACACCTTC.

This rearrangement joins TRBV20-1 to TRBJ1-1; 7 bases align to TRBD1. From germline, CDR1 is DFQATT and CDR2 SNEGSKA (reference sequence). Trimming took 1 base from V and 1 from J; bases not matched to a gene: 3. The length of the CDR3 is 14 residues. The CDR3, as DNA: TGCAGTGCTAGAGTTCGGACAGGGAACACTGAAGCTTTCTTT. It translates to CSARVRTGNTEAFF.

In this sample, this clonotype turned up once. For the CDR3, the DNA is TGTGCCAGCAGTTGGACAGGGAACAATGAGCAGTTCTTC. It translates to CASSWTGNNEQFF. The chain is built from TRBV12-3 or TRBV12-4 and TRBJ2-1; 8 bases are shared with TRBD1. The junction had 1 base not matched to a gene; V was cut back by 4 bases and J by 5 bases. The CDR3 runs to 13 residues.